Below, 21 T cell receptor beta chains from the same sample are listed, as sequenced in a study of CD8+ T cells in alopecia areata (dated by TCRdb to 2016 to 2018). Library method: the immunoSEQ multiplex PCR assay. RNA was extracted from all samples and reverse transcribed into cDNA as template for TCR sequencing. The clones in this table, taken by TCRdb from immuneACCESS, are in-frame only. Not every clone is retained; where verified, under half of the shortfall comes from an unresolved V gene, and the cause of the rest is unknown. The sample table shows 120,000 to 150,000 clones, and more than 40% are seen once. About 6.4% of the sample lies in the top ten. Sequenced: CD4+ T cells sorted from blood. The receptors stem from a human donor with alopecia areata.

A few counts support this clone. The CDR3 coding sequence is TGTGCCAGCTCAGAAAAAAACGAGCAGTACTTC. Encoded protein: CASSEKNEQYF. The chain recombines TRBV18 with TRBJ2-7; D unclear. Trimming pared 5 bases from V and 5 bases from J, leaving 7 bases between. The CDR3 contains 11 residues. From germline, CDR1 is KGHSH and CDR2 LQKENI.

This chain joins TRBV11-2 and TRBJ2-7; D is perhaps TRBD1 (6 bases). The germline V gene encodes CDR1 SGHAT and CDR2 FQNNGV. V gave up 3 bases and J gave up 4 bases, with 16 bases separating them. CDR3 length: 15 amino acids. CDR3 sequence reads: CASSFPTGPLYEQYF. CDR3 bases: TGTGCCAGCAGCTTCCCGACAGGTCCTCTTTACGAGCAGTACTTC. The full variable domain, completed using reference TRBV11-2 and TRBJ2-7, is EAGVAQSPRYKIIEKRQSVAFWCNPISGHATLYWYQQILGQGPKLLIQFQNNGVVDDSQLPKDRFSAERLKGVDSTLKIQPAKLEDSAVYLCASSFPTGPLYEQYFGPGTRLTVT.

The chain joins TRBV29-1 to TRBJ2-2, with a possible D match to TRBD1 (5 bases). V lost 3 bases, J lost 1 base, and 6 bases lay in between. This CDR3 spans 13 amino acids. Germline CDR1 and CDR2: SQVTM and ANQGSEA. CDR3 in DNA: TGCAGCGTTGATGGACAGAACACCGGGGAGCTGTTTTTT. It is translated as CSVDGQNTGELFF.

A remark on this clone: The sample carries other DNA sequences with the same CDR3. The rearrangement uses TRBV29-1 and TRBJ2-1, with 11 bases aligning to TRBD2. The ends lost 7 bases at V and 3 bases at J; junction bases unmatched: 2. The CDR3 spans 13 residues. CDR1 is SQVTM and CDR2 is ANQGSEA in the germline V gene. The chain's CDR3 is CSATSGSYNEQFF. The CDR3 nucleotides are TGCAGCGCAACTAGCGGGAGCTACAATGAGCAGTTCTTC.

The chain links TRBV6-5 to TRBJ2-4, with TRBD1 matching over 10 bases. The germline gives CDR1 MNHEY, CDR2 SVGAGI. This CDR3 has 13 residues. Losses at the gene ends were 6 bases for V and 8 bases for J; bases not matched to a gene: 4. CDR3: CASSRDRGDIQYF. CDR3 bases: TGTGCCAGCAGCCGGGACAGGGGTGACATTCAGTACTTC.

This clone was detected only a few times. The chain employs TRBV5-1 and TRBJ2-2, with D uncertain. This CDR3 contains 16 residues. Per the germline V gene, CDR1 is SGHRS and CDR2 is YFSETQ. Trimming took off 1 base at V and 3 bases at J, with 13 bases between the two ends. The CDR3 sequence: CASSLTDTRDTGELFF. For the CDR3, the DNA is TGCGCCAGCAGCTTGACAGACACGAGAGACACCGGGGAGCTGTTTTTT. Supplemented by reference TRBV5-1 and TRBJ2-2, the full variable domain reads KAGVTQTPRYLIKTRGQQVTLSCSPISGHRSVSWYQQTPGQGLQFLFEYFSETQRNKGNFPGRFSGRQFSNSRSEMNVSTLELGDSALYLCASSLTDTRDTGELFFGEGSRLTVL.

This clone was detected only a few times. The chain recombines TRBV5-1 with TRBJ2-7; 7 positions agree with TRBD2. Near its end, the DNA agrees better with TRBJ2-1, so the J call may be wrong. Germline CDR1 SGHRS, CDR2 YFSETQ. The CDR3 is 13 residues long. This CDR3 reads CASSLGEGQEQFF. The CDR3 bases are TGCGCCAGCAGCTTGGGGGAGGGCCAGGAGCAGTTCTTC.

V usage is TRBV5-1 and J usage is TRBJ2-1; D is unresolved. The CDR3 length is 16 residues. The V gene lost 7 bases and the J gene lost 5 bases, with 22 bases spanning the gap. Germline-derived CDR1 and CDR2 are SGHRS and YFSETQ. CDR3 DNA sequence: TGCGCCAGCTACGCAGGTTTGGGTCTTACCAACAATGAGCAGTTCTTC. Translating gives CASYAGLGLTNNEQFF.

The chain employs TRBV29-1 and TRBJ2-4; 7 nucleotides match TRBD2. Trimming took 8 bases from V and 8 from J; bases not matched to a gene: 15. Germline V gives CDR1 SQVTM, CDR2 ANQGSEA. This CDR3 is built from 14 residues. The DNA of the CDR3 is TGCAGCTTCCGGGCGGCGGGAGTGGAGCACATTCAGTACTTC. It encodes CSFRAAGVEHIQYF.

The rearrangement uses TRBV7-8 and TRBJ1-5; unclear D gene. The CDR3 consists of 15 residues. Germline loops: CDR1 SGHVS, CDR2 FQNEAQ. The V end lost 1 base, the J end lost 7 bases, and 14 bases lay between the germline ends. CDR3 loop: CASSLVRALGQPQHF. Here the CDR3 DNA reads TGTGCCAGCAGCTTAGTAAGGGCCCTTGGGCAGCCCCAGCATTTT. Full variable domain (remainder filled in from reference TRBV7-8 and TRBJ1-5): GAGVSQSPRYKVAKRGQDVALRCDPISGHVSLFWYQQALGQGPEFLTYFQNEAQLDKSGLPSDRFFAERPEGSVSTLKIQRTQQEDSAVYLCASSLVRALGQPQHFGDGTRLSIL.

This clone was observed a few times. V gene TRBV15 combines with J gene TRBJ1-5; D ambiguous. Deletions cut 3 bases from V and 7 bases from J, with 13 bases between. The CDR3 covers 14 residues. Germline assignment: CDR1 LNHNV and CDR2 YYDKDF (reference sequence). CDR3 nucleotide sequence: TGTGCCACCAGCAGCGGACTACTTGGACAGCCCCAGCATTTT. Translated, it gives CATSSGLLGQPQHF.

This clone was detected a few times. The CDR3 protein is CSVLPGSWDTEAFF. The CDR3 DNA is TGCAGCGTCCTCCCTGGCAGCTGGGACACTGAAGCTTTCTTT. The genes are TRBV29-1 and TRBJ1-1, with D unclear. CDR1 is SQVTM, CDR2 ANQGSEA, per germline. Trimming shortened V by 6 bases and J by 3 bases, and 17 bases separated the two germline ends. CDR3 length: 14 amino acids.

This clone has just one count. The chain uses TRBV29-1 and TRBJ2-4, with D possibly TRBD1 on 7 matching bases. V lost 6 bases, J lost 1 base, and 19 bases lay in between. Germline CDR1 and CDR2: SQVTM and ANQGSEA. This CDR3 is 16 amino acids long. The CDR3 sequence is CSVAVLAGGAKNIQYF. As DNA, the CDR3 is TGCAGCGTAGCCGTACTAGCAGGGGGGGCCAAAAACATTCAGTACTTC.

The V gene is TRBV29-1, the J gene TRBJ1-1; D is ambiguous. V dropped 7 bases and J dropped 2 bases, with 14 bases sitting between them. CDR3 length: 13 amino acids. Germline-derived CDR1 and CDR2 are SQVTM and ANQGSEA. CDR3 nucleotides: TGCAGCGCACTCGCCCACAGTAACACTGAAGCTTTCTTT. This gives the protein CSALAHSNTEAFF.

The chain recombines TRBV30 with TRBJ1-3; D is uncertain. The CDR3 spans 13 residues. V shed 2 bases and J shed 0 bases, with 5 bases lying between them. Per the germline V gene, CDR1 is GTSNPN and CDR2 is SVGIG (reference sequence). CDR3 bases: TGTGCCTGGAGTAAAGGCTCTGGAAACACCATATATTTT. Residues: CAWSKGSGNTIYF.

In its sample, this clone was seen a few times. The chain uses TRBV13 and TRBJ2-7; a weak D match, TRBD2 (5 bases). The CDR3 has 13 residues. Germline CDR1 and CDR2: PRHDT and FYEKMQ (reference sequence). Deletions cut 5 bases from V and 6 bases from J, with 14 bases between. The CDR3 protein is CASSPRSGGEQYF. For the CDR3, the DNA is TGTGCCAGCAGCCCGCGATCAGGAGGCGAGCAGTACTTC.

V and J are TRBV23-1 and TRBJ2-2, with 9 bases that match TRBD2. TRBV23-1 is an ORF for which the function is uncertain. V shed 3 bases and J 4 bases; nucleotides not matched to a gene: 12. This CDR3 region has 18 residues. CDR3 residues: CASSHCGRAARGTGELFF. DNA of the CDR3: TGCGCCAGCAGTCACTGCGGGAGGGCCGCTAGGGGCACCGGGGAGCTGTTTTTT.

A remark on this clone: The same CDR3 also results from other DNA sequences found in this sample. The genes are TRBV18 and TRBJ2-5; D unresolved. V lost 2 bases to trimming and J lost 0 bases, with 4 bases between them. This CDR3 comprises 13 residues. Germline-derived CDR1 and CDR2 are KGHSH and LQKENI. CDR3 residues: CASSPGYQETQYF. The CDR3 nucleotides read TGTGCCAGCTCACCAGGGTACCAAGAGACCCAGTACTTC.

This chain links TRBV5-1 with TRBJ1-1; D is uncertain. The length of the CDR3 is 15 residues. Trimming left V 0 bases short and J 0 bases short, with 9 bases between. Germline CDR1 SGHRS, CDR2 YFSETQ. DNA for the CDR3: TGCGCCAGCAGCTTGGACAGTACGATGAACACTGAAGCTTTCTTT. It encodes CASSLDSTMNTEAFF.

V gene TRBV29-1 combines with J gene TRBJ1-2; the match to TRBD1 covers 8 bases. This CDR3 has 14 residues. Germline V lookup: CDR1 SQVTM, CDR2 ANQGSEA. Trimming removed 0 bases from V and 7 bases from J; junction bases left unmatched: 7. The CDR3 region has the DNA TGCAGCGTTGAAGAACAGGGGGTAAGATCTGGCTACACCTTC. Protein product: CSVEEQGVRSGYTF.

This sequence joins TRBV5-1 and TRBJ2-3; 11 nucleotides match TRBD1. V shed 2 bases and J 5 bases; nucleotides not matched to a gene: 4. The CDR3 runs to 15 residues. Germline-derived CDR1 and CDR2 are SGHRS and YFSETQ. The CDR3 region is CASSLGQGAQDTQYF. The DNA of the CDR3 is TGCGCCAGCAGCTTAGGACAGGGGGCTCAAGATACGCAGTATTTT.